Presented here are 19 T cell receptor beta chains from one specimen sequenced in a study of control samples from healthy donors and cancer patients. TCRdb's table, derived via immunoSEQ multiplex PCR, lists solely in-frame clones and lacks some. The profile covers 95,000 to 120,000 clones, with roughly four fifths appearing a single time and approximately 6.7% taken by the ten largest. The sample taken for sequencing was blood. The receptors originated from a man aged 18 to 29 in good health.

The chain is built from TRBV5-6 and TRBJ2-2; the match to TRBD1 covers 8 bases. This CDR3 comprises 17 residues. Trimming cost V 0 bases and J 5 bases; bases outside gene matches: 9. Per the germline V gene, CDR1 is SGHDT and CDR2 is YYEEEE. CDR3 bases: TGTGCCAGCAGCTTGGGACAGGGGTCGTTAAGGACCGGGGAGCTGTTTTTT. This encodes CASSLGQGSLRTGELFF.

The chain has TRBV29-1 and TRBJ1-2, with 7 positions matching TRBD1. The germline V gene encodes CDR1 SQVTM and CDR2 ANQGSEA. There are 13 residues in the CDR3. The ends lost 7 bases at V and 0 bases at J; junction bases unmatched: 5. CDR3 sequence (DNA): TGCAGCGCAGGGACAGACTCTAACTATGGCTACACCTTC. Its translation: CSAGTDSNYGYTF.

The chain joins TRBV25-1 to TRBJ2-5; 8 bases fit TRBD2. The germline gives CDR1 MGHDK, CDR2 SYGVNS. J gave up 1 base and V 9 bases, and 10 bases lay outside the gene matches. This CDR3 is built from 15 residues. The CDR3 is CASMRGVRPQETQYF. The CDR3, as DNA: TGTGCCAGTATGCGGGGGGTCCGTCCCCAAGAGACCCAGTACTTC.

The V call is TRBV6-6, the J call TRBJ1-2; D is possibly TRBD1 (5 bases). Trimming pared 5 bases from V and 10 bases from J, leaving 20 bases between. Germline V gene data show CDR1 as MNHNY and CDR2 as SVGAGI (reference sequence). The CDR3 runs 14 residues. CDR3 sequence (DNA): TGTGCCAGCAGTGGGGGAGGGCGAAGGTTAGTCTACACCTTC. It specifies CASSGGGRRLVYTF.

This chain uses TRBV4-1 with TRBJ1-6; no firm D call. This CDR3 has 13 amino acids. The V end was cut by 4 bases, the J end by 6 bases, with 7 bases between. Germline V CDR1 and CDR2: MGHRA, YSYEKL. Written as DNA, the CDR3 is TGCGCCAGCAGCCGGATGACTAATTCACCCCTCCACTTT. This gives the protein CASSRMTNSPLHF.

In this sample, this clone turned up a few times. This sequence joins TRBV6-4 and TRBJ1-6; D remains unclear. The germline V gene encodes CDR1 MRHNA and CDR2 SNTAGT. The CDR3 sequence is 15 residues long. Trimming shortened V by 8 bases and J by 7 bases, and 18 bases separated the two germline ends. The CDR3 is CASSIEGAGNSPLHF. The CDR3 DNA is TGTGCCAGCTCAATCGAGGGAGCGGGGAATTCACCCCTCCACTTT.

The chain couples TRBV15 to TRBJ1-3, with D uncertain. From germline, CDR1 is LNHNV and CDR2 YYDKDF (reference sequence). Trimming shortened V by 0 bases and J by 4 bases, and 10 bases separated the two germline ends. CDR3 length: 15 amino acids. CDR3 loop: CATSRDPAPGNTIYF. The CDR3 bases are TGTGCCACCAGCAGAGATCCTGCCCCGGGAAACACCATATATTTT. The full variable domain, rest sourced from reference TRBV15 and TRBJ1-3, is DAMVIQNPRYQVTQFGKPVTLSCSQTLNHNVMYWYQQKSSQAPKLLFHYYDKDFNNEADTPDNFQSRRPNTSFCFLDIRSPGLGDTAMYLCATSRDPAPGNTIYFGEGSWLTVV.

This chain uses TRBV5-6 with TRBJ1-6; 8 positions agree with TRBD1. Germline V gene data show CDR1 as SGHDT and CDR2 as YYEEEE. The CDR3 extends over 15 amino acids. Trimming removed 4 bases from V and 5 bases from J; junction bases left unmatched: 5. The chain's CDR3 is CASSIGTGNNSPLHF. CDR3 nucleotides: TGTGCCAGCAGCATAGGGACAGGAAATAATTCACCCCTCCACTTT.

The chain is built from TRBV28 and TRBJ2-7, with D tentatively TRBD1 or TRBD2 (5 bases each). V dropped 6 bases and J dropped 0 bases, with 12 bases sitting between them. The length of the CDR3 is 14 residues. Per the germline V gene, CDR1 is MDHEN and CDR2 is SYDVKM. This chain's CDR3 is CASRKQEVSYEQYF. CDR3 DNA: TGTGCCAGCAGAAAACAGGAGGTCTCCTACGAGCAGTACTTC.

J is TRBJ1-2 and V is TRBV7-9, with 9 bases aligning to TRBD1. Unmatched junction bases numbered 6, after V lost 0 bases and J lost 4 bases. This CDR3 is built from 16 residues. Germline V gene lookup returns CDR1 SEHNR and CDR2 FQNEAQ (reference sequence). CDR3 loop: CASSLARTGEVYGYTF. CDR3 coding DNA: TGTGCCAGCAGCTTAGCGCGGACAGGGGAGGTCTATGGCTACACCTTC.

The J gene is TRBJ2-1, the V gene TRBV6-6; D gene uncertain. Germline V lookup: CDR1 MNHNY, CDR2 SVGAGI (reference sequence). The CDR3 runs to 11 residues. V lost 2 bases to trimming and J lost 10 bases, with 6 bases between them. The CDR3 coding sequence is TGTGCCAGCAGTTACATCCACGAGCAGTTCTTC. This codes for CASSYIHEQFF.

The J gene is TRBJ1-1, the V gene TRBV6-5; 8 bases are shared with TRBD1. This CDR3 is built from 13 residues. The germline V gene has CDR1 MNHEY and CDR2 SVGAGI. The CDR3 nucleotides are TGTGTGACCAGGGGGCTTGTATTTACTGAAGCTTTCTTT. It encodes CVTRGLVFTEAFF.

The V call is TRBV25-1, the J call TRBJ1-1, with 7 positions matching TRBD1. This CDR3 comprises 15 residues. CDR1 MGHDK and CDR2 SYGVNS come from the germline V gene. Trimming at V came to 4 bases and at J to 5 bases, leaving 10 bases not matched to a gene. The CDR3 spells CASSAGGRFQTEAFF. CDR3 DNA: TGTGCCAGCAGTGCAGGGGGGCGATTTCAAACTGAAGCTTTCTTT. The variable domain in full, completed from reference TRBV25-1 and TRBJ1-1, reads EADIYQTPRYLVIGTGKKITLECSQTMGHDKMYWYQQDPGMELHLIHYSYGVNSTEKGDLSSESTVSRIRTEHFPLTLESARPSHTSQYLCASSAGGRFQTEAFFGQGTRLTVV.

The chain recombines TRBV14 with TRBJ2-1; 7 bases match TRBD1. The CDR3 contains 17 residues. Germline V lookup: CDR1 SGHDN, CDR2 FVKESK. Germline trimming cut 3 bases from V and 5 bases from J; bases unmatched to any gene: 13. The CDR3 here is CASSQIGVYRGDNEQFF. CDR3 DNA: TGTGCCAGCAGCCAGATTGGGGTTTACAGGGGAGACAATGAGCAGTTCTTC.

The chain carries TRBV30 and TRBJ1-2; tentative D call: TRBD1 (5 bases). Trimming shortened V by 2 bases and J by 4 bases, and 11 bases separated the two germline ends. This CDR3 is 13 amino acids long. The germline V gene encodes CDR1 GTSNPN and CDR2 SVGIG (reference sequence). The CDR3 DNA sequence: TGTGCCTGGAGTTGGGGGATCGGCTATGGCTACACCTTC. Its translation: CAWSWGIGYGYTF.

The chain has TRBV28 and TRBJ1-3; the D is unclear. The germline V gene has CDR1 MDHEN and CDR2 SYDVKM. The CDR3 spans 15 residues. V lost 8 bases and J 0 bases, leaving 14 bases between the germline ends. CDR3 DNA sequence: TGTGCCAGCCGAAACGGACGGAGCTCTGGAAACACCATATATTTT. This translates into CASRNGRSSGNTIYF.

The J gene is TRBJ2-2, the V gene TRBV11-3, with 9 bases that match TRBD1. Germline-derived CDR1 and CDR2 are SGHNT and YENEEA. The CDR3 loop spans 14 amino acids. J gave up 4 bases and V 5 bases, and 2 bases lay outside the gene matches. The DNA for the CDR3 is TGTGCCAGCAGCCGGGACAGGGTCACCGGGGAGCTGTTTTTT. Translation gives CASSRDRVTGELFF.

The chain uses TRBV6-6 and TRBJ2-2; D gene unclear. The V gene lost 6 bases and the J gene lost 7 bases, with 18 bases spanning the gap. This CDR3 has 15 residues. The V gene's germline CDR1 is MNHNY and CDR2 SVGAGI (reference sequence). This CDR3 reads CASSGPPEWGGELFF. CDR3 sequence (DNA): TGTGCCAGCAGCGGGCCTCCCGAATGGGGCGGGGAGCTGTTTTTT.

This chain uses TRBV5-5 with TRBJ2-5; D gene unclear. Trimming took off 4 bases at V and 5 bases at J, with 15 bases between the two ends. The CDR3 is 14 residues long. Germline-derived CDR1 and CDR2 are SGHKS and YYEKEE (reference sequence). The CDR3 DNA sequence: TGTGCCAGCAGCCCTGGACCGTCCTGGGAGACCCAGTACTTC. It encodes CASSPGPSWETQYF.